Each of the 5 T cell receptor beta chains below was sequenced from the same sample in a study of T cell responses to AZD1222 COVID-19 vaccine. Clones were read by immunoSEQ multiplex PCR, and TCRdb kept only the in-frame ones, dropping some. The table has around 120,000 clones, around 92% seen once. The sample consisted of peripheral blood, taken on day 0 of AZD1222 vaccination. Every receptor here comes from an adult in good health.

The rearrangement links TRBV6-5 to TRBJ1-4; no clear D gene. Trimming shortened V by 2 bases and J by 6 bases, and 13 bases separated the two germline ends. The CDR3 length is 15 residues. CDR1 is MNHEY and CDR2 is SVGAGI in the germline V gene. CDR3 sequence: CASSYTPTGDEKLFF. In DNA, the CDR3 is TGTGCCAGCAGTTACACACCGACCGGGGATGAAAAACTGTTTTTT.

This rearrangement joins TRBV5-8 to TRBJ2-2; D may be TRBD1 (6 bases). V lost 4 bases and J lost 4, with 8 bases in between. The CDR3 spans 13 residues. In germline, CDR1 is SGHTS, CDR2 YDEGEE. The CDR3 sequence: CASSNRATGELFF. CDR3 sequence (DNA): TGTGCCAGCAGCAACAGGGCCACCGGGGAGCTGTTTTTT.

The CDR3 reads CASSPSGGGTEAFF. Written as DNA, the CDR3 is TGTGCCAGCTCACCTTCAGGGGGAGGCACTGAAGCTTTCTTT. The rearrangement joins TRBV18 to TRBJ1-1, with 7 bases matching TRBD1. Trimming removed 3 bases from V and 4 bases from J; junction bases left unmatched: 5. The CDR3 spans 14 residues. Per germline, CDR1 KGHSH and CDR2 LQKENI.

This clone was detected a few times. CDR3 in DNA: TGTGCCAGCAGGAGAGGCATAAACTATGGCTACACCTTC. Translating gives CASRRGINYGYTF. The chain recombines TRBV11-1 with TRBJ1-2, with D hard to call. Germline CDR1 SGHAT, CDR2 FQDESV (reference sequence). This CDR3 is 13 amino acids long. V lost 6 bases and J 2 bases, leaving 10 bases between the germline ends.

Here the CDR3 DNA reads TGTGCCTGGAGTGTAATCAGGGAAGGCTACACCTTC. Residues: CAWSVIREGYTF. This chain uses TRBV30 with TRBJ1-2; D perhaps matches TRBD1 (5 bases). The CDR3 loop spans 12 amino acids. V was pared by 0 bases and J by 8 bases, with 10 bases between. Germline V gene data show CDR1 as GTSNPN and CDR2 as SVGIG (reference sequence).